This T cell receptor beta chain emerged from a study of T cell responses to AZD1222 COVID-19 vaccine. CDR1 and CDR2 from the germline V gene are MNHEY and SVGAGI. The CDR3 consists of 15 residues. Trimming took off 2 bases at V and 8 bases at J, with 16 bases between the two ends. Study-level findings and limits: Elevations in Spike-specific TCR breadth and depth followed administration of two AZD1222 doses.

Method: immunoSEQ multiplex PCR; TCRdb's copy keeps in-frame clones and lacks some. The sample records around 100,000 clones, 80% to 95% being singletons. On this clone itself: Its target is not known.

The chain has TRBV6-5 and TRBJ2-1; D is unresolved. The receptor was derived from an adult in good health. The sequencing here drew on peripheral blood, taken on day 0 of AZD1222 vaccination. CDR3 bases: TGTGCCAGCAGTTACAAAGGACCAGCGAATCATGAGCAGTTCTTC. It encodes CASSYKGPANHEQFF.